This T cell receptor (beta chain) comes out of a study of radiation and T cells in renal cell carcinoma. Study findings and constraints: In blood, top tumor clones expanded by 2 weeks, shrinking by 4. Compared with controls, irradiated tumors had more, larger dominant CDR3 motifs. Compared with controls, irradiated tumors showed greater TCR clonality.

Germline CDR1 MNHNS, CDR2 SASEGT. The CDR3 contains 13 residues. The junction had 3 bases not matched to a gene; V was cut back by 6 bases and J by 2 bases. The repertoire was sequenced with immunoSEQ multiplex PCR; TCRdb's copy has only in-frame clones and lacks some. The table includes around 16,000 clones, 50% detected once. As concerns this clone: Its antigen remains unknown.

Treatment given: 15 Gy SBRT to primary tumor, nephrectomy 4 weeks later. Nephrectomy followed 15 Gy stereotactic body radiation by 4 weeks. This TCR was sampled from a woman aged 60-75 years with renal cell carcinoma. The material was tumor tissue, obtained from a patient whose treatment included radiotherapy and nephrectomy. This chain links TRBV6-1 with TRBJ2-7, with 8 positions matching TRBD1. In DNA form, the CDR3 reads TGTGCCAGCAGGAGGACAGGGACCTACGAGCAGTACTTC. Translating gives CASRRTGTYEQYF.